Listed here are 27 T cell receptor delta chains from one sample, sequenced in a study of γδ T cells in repeated Plasmodium falciparum infection. Gammadelta T cells were flow-sorted from PBMC into Vgamma9/Vdelta2+ and Vdelta2-negative populations for bulk analysis. TCRdb re-identified clones in the multiplex PCR reads via CATT. The sample holds some 100,000 delta-chain clones, roughly 1.4% seen once. The sequenced sample consisted of gamma-delta T cells from blood. Source of these receptors: a pool of human donors (malaria-infected and uninfected, not separated).

This clone was recorded a few times. For this DNA, TCRdb reports the protein of a much larger clone, which diverges at residue 14, most likely from a read error; the protein presented here is translated directly from the DNA. The rearrangement uses TRDV1 and TRDJ1, with D hard to call. Deletions cut 2 bases from V and 13 bases from J, with 26 bases between. The germline V gene encodes CDR1 TSWWSYY and CDR2 QGS. CDR3 length equals 16 residues. CDR3 coding DNA: TGTGCTCTTGGGGAAGGAGAATCCGCGTGGGTACCCGGACACATCTTT. Protein product: CALGEGESAWVPGHIF.

In regard to this clone: A far bigger clonotype differs at one base, so this is likely a read error. Additional DNA sequences in this sample encode the identical CDR3. The V gene is TRDV2, the J gene TRDJ1; TRDD3 aligns across 13 bases. Germline CDR1 reads GEAIGNYY; CDR2 reads EKD. Trimming at V came to 3 bases and at J to 4 bases, leaving 4 bases not matched to a gene. There are 15 residues in the CDR3. Here the CDR3 DNA reads TGTGCCTGTGACCAGACTGGGGGATACGGCGATAAACTCATCTTT. Residues: CACDQTGGYGDKLIF.

This clone was seen only a few times. The chain carries TRDV1 and TRDJ1; TRDD3 is a possible D gene (9 bases). Trimming left V 2 bases short and J 4 bases short, with 35 bases between. This CDR3 is built from 22 residues. Germline CDR1 reads TSWWSYY; CDR2 reads QGS. DNA of the CDR3: TGTGCTCTTGGGGAAGACTTCCTACGGTACTGGGGGACCCCCACCGGGGGCGATAAACTCATCTTT. Its translation: CALGEDFLRYWGTPTGGDKLIF.

This clone was picked up many times. The V gene is TRDV2, the J gene TRDJ1, with 8 bases fitting TRDD3. The germline V gene has CDR1 GEAIGNYY and CDR2 EKD. The CDR3 is 20 amino acids. Trimming took 1 base from V and 1 from J; bases not matched to a gene: 19. The CDR3 nucleotides read TGTGCCTGTGACACTTTGACTCTTCCCCGGACTGGGGGGCTCACCGATAAACTCATCTTT. This sequence encodes CACDTLTLPRTGGLTDKLIF.

This clone was seen a handful of times. Translating this DNA gives a protein that differs at residue 8 from the TCRdb one, which belongs to a much larger clone; a read error is likely, and the protein shown is this translation. The chain joins TRDV1 to TRDJ1, with D uncertain. Here the J gene was assigned by germline matching of the DNA, as TCRdb has none. V lost 3 bases and J 2 bases, leaving 16 bases between the germline ends. Germline V gene lookup returns CDR1 TSWWSYY and CDR2 QGS. This CDR3 has 16 residues. CDR3 nucleotides: TGTGCTCTTGGGGAGCCATTACACGCTGAAACCGATAAACTCATCTTT. It codes for CALGEPLHAETDKLIF.

On this clone itself: A read error likely explains why the TCRdb protein, taken from a much larger clone, differs from this DNA's translation at residue 3; the protein shown is translated from the DNA. The V call is TRDV2, the J call TRDJ1; 13 nucleotides align to TRDD3. The J gene was not available in TCRdb and was assigned here by matching the DNA to germline segments. The CDR3 has 20 amino acids. In germline, CDR1 is GEAIGNYY, CDR2 EKD. The CDR3 nucleotides read TGTGCCCGTGACACTAAGTACTGGGGGATACGCGCCCTGTACACCGATAAACTCATCTTT. As protein: CARDTKYWGIRALYTDKLIF.

As concerns this clone: TCRdb assigns this DNA the protein of a much larger clone, which departs from its translation at residue 10; this likely reflects a read error, and the protein shown comes from translating the DNA. The chain uses TRDV3 and TRDJ1; TRDD3 matches at 8 bases. V dropped 4 bases and J dropped 1; count of bases not matched to a gene: 35. The CDR3 has 23 residues. Germline CDR1 TVYSNPD, CDR2 GDNSRS (reference sequence). CDR3 bases: TGTGCCTCCCTTCCCAACTACTGGGGGTTATCACATAGAATCCTTCGCCCCACCGATAAACTCATCTTT. Translation gives CASLPNYWGLSHRILRPTDKLIF. Combining the CDR3 with reference TRDV3 and TRDJ1 gives the whole variable domain CDKVTQSSPDQTVASGSEVVLLCTYDTVYSNPDLFWYRIRPDYSFQFVFYGDNSRSEGADFTQGRFSVKHILTQKAFHLVISPVRTEDSATYYCASLPNYWGLSHRILRPTDKLIFGKGTRVTVEP.

This clone was picked up a small number of times. The protein held in TCRdb is that of a much larger clone and does not match this DNA's translation at residue 14, likely because of a read error; the protein shown is translated from the DNA. For the CDR3, the DNA is TGTGCTCTTGGGTTGGGCCTCCCAATACTGGGACACTACGCCGATAAACTCATCTTT. Residues: CALGLGLPILGHYADKLIF. J is TRDJ1 and V is TRDV1, with TRDD3 as a possible D gene (6 bases). The ends were cut back, 5 bases at V and 3 bases at J, with 28 bases in the middle. The CDR3 is made up of 19 amino acids. Germline CDR1 reads TSWWSYY; CDR2 reads QGS.

A note on this clone: The amino acid sequence in TCRdb belongs to a much larger clone and departs from this DNA's translation at residue 15, likely a sequencing read error; the sequence shown is translated from the DNA. This chain joins TRDV1 and TRDJ1; TRDD3 agrees at 13 bases. V trimming: 5 bases; J trimming: 3 bases; junction bases outside the gene matches: 18. CDR1 TSWWSYY and CDR2 QGS come from the germline V gene. The CDR3 consists of 20 residues. For the CDR3, the DNA is TGTGCTCTTGGGAGACTTCCAAGTACTGGGGGATACGCGTACGCCGATAAACTCATCTTT. Translating it yields CALGRLPSTGGYAYADKLIF.

Ten or more counts support this clone. The chain has TRDV1 and TRDJ1; 9 nucleotides line up with TRDD3. Because TCRdb records no J gene, it was assigned here through a match of the DNA to germline. Germline-derived CDR1 and CDR2 are TSWWSYY and QGS. J was trimmed by 4 bases and V by 5 bases; bases with no gene match: 11. The CDR3 sequence is 16 residues long. The DNA of the CDR3 is TGTGCTCTTGGGTTTTGGGGGATAAGGGGAAACGATAAACTCATCTTT. Translating it yields CALGFWGIRGNDKLIF.

This clone was found a few times. TCRdb assigns this DNA the protein of a much larger clone, which departs from its translation at residue 5; this likely reflects a read error, and the protein shown comes from translating the DNA. The chain uses TRDV2 and TRDJ1, with TRDD3 matching over 9 bases. TCRdb lists no J gene, so it was determined here by aligning the DNA to germline. The length of the CDR3 is 14 residues. Germline-derived CDR1 and CDR2 are GEAIGNYY and EKD. V shed 2 bases, J shed 3 bases, and the junction held 3 bases outside the gene matches. In nucleotides, the CDR3 is TGTGCCTGTGACAGGGGATACGGGTCCGATAAACTCATCTTT. This gives the protein CACDRGYGSDKLIF.

This clone was detected a few times. The protein held in TCRdb is that of a much larger clone and does not match this DNA's translation at residue 3, likely because of a read error; the protein shown is translated from the DNA. The chain links TRDV2 to TRDJ3, with 12 bases matching TRDD3. The J gene is absent in TCRdb and was assigned here via DNA matching to germline. Germline values: CDR1 GEAIGNYY, CDR2 EKD. The CDR3 spans 23 residues. The CDR3 DNA reads as TGTGCCCGTGACACCGCGCTGGGGGATACGCGACTTACCCCCTCCTGGGACACCCGACAGATGTTTTTC. This translates into CARDTALGDTRLTPSWDTRQMFF.

In regard to this clone: This DNA translates differently at residue 3 from the TCRdb protein, which is that of a much larger clone; a read error is likely, and the protein shown is the DNA's own translation. V and J are TRDV2 and TRDJ3; 13 nucleotides line up with TRDD3. No J segment appears in TCRdb, so it was assigned here by matching the sequence to germline. CDR1 is GEAIGNYY, CDR2 EKD, per germline. There are 19 residues in the CDR3. Trimming took 9 bases from V and 3 from J; bases not matched to a gene: 13. DNA of the CDR3: TGTGCCCGTGTCCCCGTACTGGGGGATACGGGCTGGGACACCCGACAGATGTTTTTC. It yields the protein CARVPVLGDTGWDTRQMFF.

Of note for this clone: A read error is likely here: a far larger clone is one base away. This same CDR3 is encoded by further DNA sequences in the sample. The chain couples TRDV2 to TRDJ1; 13 nucleotides line up with TRDD3. The J gene comes from matching the DNA to germline here; TCRdb lacks it. CDR1 GEAIGNYY and CDR2 EKD come from the germline V gene. With 6 bases clipped from V and 3 bases from J, the junction kept 18 bases outside the gene matches. This CDR3 has 19 residues. CDR3 coding DNA: TGTGCCTGTTCTACTTCACCCAAAACTGGGGGATACGCGTCCGATAAACTCATCTTT. Translated: CACSTSPKTGGYASDKLIF.

This clone was observed a few times. The TCRdb protein comes from a much larger clone and disagrees with this DNA's translation at residue 4, likely due to a read error; the protein given here is derived from the DNA. Other nucleotide sequences from this sample produce the same CDR3. The V call is TRDV2, the J call TRDJ1; D remains unclear. The J gene, left out of TCRdb, was set here by checking the DNA against germline. The CDR3 runs to 15 residues. V lost 5 bases to trimming and J lost 1 base, with 16 bases between them. CDR1 GEAIGNYY and CDR2 EKD come from the germline V gene. The CDR3 DNA reads as TGTGCCTGTGGCCCCTTACTTGGTTTCACCGATAAACTCATCTTT. Translating gives CACGPLLGFTDKLIF.

Many counts were recorded for this clone. The chain recombines TRDV1 with TRDJ1; D uncertain. V lost 4 bases, J lost 0 bases, and 6 bases lay in between. The V gene's germline CDR1 is TSWWSYY and CDR2 QGS. CDR3 length: 13 amino acids. Written as DNA, the CDR3 is TGTGCTCTTGGGGCATACCACACCGATAAACTCATCTTT. Protein product: CALGAYHTDKLIF.

This clone has just a few counts. A far larger clone is one nucleotide away, so this likely arose from a read error. The same CDR3 is also encoded by other DNA sequences in this sample. The genes are TRDV1 and TRDJ1, with TRDD3 identical over 8 bases. The CDR3 is 16 residues long. Per germline, CDR1 TSWWSYY and CDR2 QGS. The DNA of the CDR3 is TGTGCTCTGGGGGCCAAACCCATCGTACTGGGGGGTAAACTCATCTTT. Protein product: CALGAKPIVLGGKLIF.

This clone occurred many times. The translation of this DNA and the TCRdb protein of a much larger clone differ at residue 4, probably owing to a read error; the protein shown here is translated from the DNA. The V call is TRDV2, the J call TRDJ3; 9 bases agree with TRDD3. V shed 5 bases and J 5 bases; nucleotides not matched to a gene: 9. The CDR3 spans 17 residues. Germline CDR1 GEAIGNYY, CDR2 EKD. This chain's CDR3 is CACGTVGDSRDTRQMFF. DNA of the CDR3: TGTGCCTGTGGCACGGTGGGGGATAGCCGGGACACCCGACAGATGTTTTTC.

The table lists this clone with a few counts. A single base is all that separates this from a far larger clone, so a read error is likely. The sample holds other DNA sequences that translate to the same CDR3. V and J are TRDV1 and TRDJ1; D gene ambiguous. Germline V gives CDR1 TSWWSYY, CDR2 QGS. With 2 bases removed from V and 0 bases from J, the gap between germline ends came to 34 bases. The CDR3 loop spans 23 amino acids. CDR3 in amino acids: CALGEDPSPLYKSFSPYTDKLIF. Here the CDR3 DNA reads TGTGCTCTTGGGGAAGACCCGTCCCCCCTCTATAAGTCATTCTCCCCGTACACCGATAAACTCATCTTT.

This clone turned up a few times. This sequence joins TRDV1 and TRDJ1; 8 bases map to TRDD3. The V segment lost 0 bases and the J segment 1 base; nucleotides outside the gene matches: 16. Germline loops: CDR1 TSWWSYY, CDR2 QGS. The CDR3 contains 20 residues. CDR3 coding DNA: TGTGCTCTTGGGGAACTTGATCCACTGGGGGTTGAAATCGGCACCGATAAACTCATCTTT. Its protein is CALGELDPLGVEIGTDKLIF.

Regarding this clone: A far larger clone is one base from this, pointing to a likely read error. Other nucleotide sequences from this sample produce the same CDR3. J is TRDJ1 and V is TRDV2; 8 bases are shared with TRDD3. No J gene was available from TCRdb, and it was assigned here by a germline match of the DNA. CDR3 length equals 16 residues. Germline assignment: CDR1 GEAIGNYY and CDR2 EKD. The CDR3 DNA follows: TGCGCCTGTGACGAACTACTGGGGGGATACACCGATAAACTCATCTTT. Translating gives CACDELLGGYTDKLIF.

This clone occurred many times. Translating this DNA gives a protein that differs at residue 12 from the TCRdb one, which belongs to a much larger clone; a read error is likely, and the protein shown is this translation. The V call is TRDV1, the J call TRDJ1; no firm D call. Germline loops: CDR1 TSWWSYY, CDR2 QGS. The CDR3 extends over 14 amino acids. The CDR3 here is CALGIPKYTDKPIF. The CDR3 nucleotides read TGTGCTCTTGGGATTCCCAAGTACACCGATAAACCCATCTTT.

As regards this clone: The mismatch at residue 10 between this DNA's translation and the TCRdb protein of a much larger clone likely reflects a read error; the protein shown is translated from the DNA. V usage is TRDV1 and J usage is TRDJ1, with 8 bases identical to TRDD3. The CDR3 loop spans 23 amino acids. Germline assignment: CDR1 TSWWSYY and CDR2 QGS. V lost 1 base and J lost 0; bases outside the gene matches: 25. CDR3 coding DNA: TGTGCTCTTGGGGAACGGAGGGGTACGGGTGGGATACGCGAAACTACGTACACCGATAAACTCATCTTT. It encodes CALGERRGTGGIRETTYTDKLIF.

This clone has ten or more counts. The TCRdb protein comes from a much larger clone and disagrees with this DNA's translation at residue 17, likely due to a read error; the protein given here is derived from the DNA. V and J are TRDV2 and TRDJ1; TRDD3 agrees at 9 bases. The CDR3 has 20 residues. CDR1 and CDR2 from the germline V gene are GEAIGNYY and EKD. CDR3 amino acids: CACDRLLGDSLDRHTDELIF. Written as DNA, the CDR3 is TGTGCCTGTGACAGACTGCTGGGGGATTCGCTAGACCGACACACCGATGAACTCATCTTT.

There are a few counts of this clone. TCRdb's protein for this DNA is that of a much larger clone and differs from the translation at residue 16, likely a read error; the protein shown is the DNA translation. This chain joins TRDV2 and TRDJ1; 9 nucleotides align to TRDD3. TCRdb supplies no J gene; here it was assigned by aligning the nucleotide sequence to germline. This CDR3 has 22 residues. The V gene end was trimmed by 0 bases and the J gene end by 0 bases; junction bases not matched to a gene: 22. The germline CDR1 and CDR2 sequences are GEAIGNYY and EKD. The CDR3: CACDTVTGPQGDTPSHTDKLIF. DNA of the CDR3: TGTGCCTGTGACACCGTCACGGGTCCGCAGGGGGATACTCCCTCGCACACCGATAAACTCATCTTT.

The table lists this clone with a few counts. Given a far larger clone just one base away, this is likely a sequencing read error. Different DNA sequences within this sample yield the same CDR3. The chain uses TRDV2 and TRDJ3; TRDD3 matches 11 bases. TCRdb is silent on the J gene; assignment here came from matching the DNA to germline. Germline trimming cut 0 bases from V and 0 bases from J; bases unmatched to any gene: 15. Per germline, CDR1 GEAIGNYY and CDR2 EKD. CDR3 length: 23 amino acids. This chain's CDR3 is CACDTVDLGDTFVGSWDTRQMFF. The CDR3 DNA reads as TGTGCCTGTGACACCGTGGACCTGGGGGATACTTTCGTGGGCTCCTGGGACACCCGACAGATGTTTTTC.

There are a few counts of this clone. A read error is likely here: a far larger clone is one base away. Other DNA sequences in this specimen translate into the identical CDR3. This rearrangement joins TRDV2 to TRDJ1, with 7 bases identical to TRDD3. Germline matching of the DNA provided the J gene here, since TCRdb leaves it blank. CDR1 GEAIGNYY and CDR2 EKD come from the germline V gene. This CDR3 has 14 residues. This CDR3 is CACDRWGETDKLIF. The CDR3 DNA reads TGCGCCTGTGACCGCTGGGGGGAAACCGATAAACTCATCTTT.